The rows below give T cell receptor beta chains drawn from one sample of a study of vaccination effects on CD4 cells after COVID-19. For these receptors, no antigen is known. Here immunoSEQ multiplex PCR was the method, and the copy in TCRdb shows in-frame clones only, minus some. The table shows about 27,000 clones, with 80% to 90% occurring only once. Sequencing used CD4+ T cells from PBMCs cultured with HCoV-NL63 spike peptides, obtained after COVID-19 vaccination. The receptors were sampled from a human donor who received a COVID-19 vaccine. Some clones in this sample may be carry-over from other donors' samples. CDR3s include the opening cysteine and the closing phenylalanine or tryptophan. A D gene is named only where the DNA matches it firmly. Not all rows give a size; the values are once, few, many and, for expanded clones, a class.

V gene	clone size	D gene	J gene	CDR3 protein	CDR3 DNA
TRBV6-1	few	NA	TRBJ1-4	CASSEALQAGEEKLFF	TGTGCCAGCAGTGAAGCGCTTCAGGCAGGGGAGGAAAAACTGTTTTTT
TRBV4-2	medium-sized	NA	TRBJ2-5	CASSQDGRVQETQYF	TGTGCCAGCAGCCAAGATGGACGGGTTCAAGAGACCCAGTACTTC
TRBV5-1	NA	NA	TRBJ1-4	CASRGEDEKLFF	TGCGCCAGCAGAGGGGAGGATGAAAAACTGTTTTTT
TRBV3-1/TRBV3-2	NA	NA	TRBJ1-6	CASSQGDGNSPLHF	TGTGCCAGCAGCCAAGGGGACGGCAATTCACCCCTCCACTTT
TRBV7-2	NA	TRBD1	TRBJ1-2	CASSVGQGYGYTF	TGTGCCAGCAGCGTGGGACAGGGATATGGCTACACCTTC
TRBV2	NA	TRBD1	TRBJ1-1	CASSLQGPSF	TGTGCCAGCAGCTTACAGGGGCCCAGCTTT
TRBV5-1	NA	NA	TRBJ2-2	CASSLTGGGRAGELFF	TGCGCCAGCAGCTTGACGGGGGGCGGACGGGCCGGGGAGCTGTTTTTT
TRBV4-3	NA	NA	TRBJ2-4	CASSQDWRARANIQYF	TGCGCCAGCAGCCAAGATTGGAGGGCCAGGGCGAACATTCAGTACTTC
TRBV6-5	NA	NA	TRBJ1-5	CASSYSLGNQPQHF	TGTGCCAGCAGTTACTCCTTGGGCAATCAGCCCCAGCATTTT
TRBV6-1	NA	NA	TRBJ2-6	CASSALSGANVLTF	TGTGCCAGCAGTGCACTTTCTGGGGCCAACGTCCTGACTTTC
TRBV7-2	NA	TRBD1	TRBJ1-1	CASSPGQALRTEAFF	TGTGCCAGCAGCCCGGGACAGGCATTAAGGACTGAAGCTTTCTTT
TRBV9	NA	NA	TRBJ2-3	CASSVEGTPGDTQYF	TGTGCCAGCAGCGTAGAAGGGACACCTGGGGATACGCAGTATTTT
TRBV7-9	NA	NA	TRBJ2-1	CASSPFRGSSYNEQFF	TGTGCCAGCAGCCCTTTTAGAGGGAGCTCCTACAATGAGCAGTTCTTC
TRBV6-5	NA	NA	TRBJ1-1	CASSYSRNRMNTEAFF	TGTGCCAGCAGTTACTCGAGGAACAGGATGAACACTGAAGCTTTCTTT
TRBV19	NA	TRBD2	TRBJ2-1	CASSGLAGGLDEQFF	TGTGCCAGTAGTGGCCTAGCGGGAGGTCTAGATGAGCAGTTCTTC
TRBV9	NA	TRBD2	TRBJ2-1	CASSVAFGGGALSSYNEQFF	TGTGCCAGCAGCGTAGCTTTTGGCGGGGGGGCCCTAAGCTCCTACAATGAGCAGTTCTTC
TRBV7-8	few	TRBD2	TRBJ2-3	CASSLSGGRDDTQYF	TGTGCCAGCAGCTTAAGCGGGGGGCGTGATGATACGCAGTATTTT
TRBV6-5	NA	NA	TRBJ1-5	CASSYDGNQPQHF	TGTGCCAGCAGTTACGATGGAAATCAGCCCCAGCATTTT
TRBV10-2	NA	NA	TRBJ2-5	CASSEWTVPQETQYF	TGCGCCAGCAGTGAGTGGACGGTCCCCCAAGAGACCCAGTACTTC
TRBV19	NA	TRBD1	TRBJ1-4	CASRPTGTGAGKLFF	TGTGCCAGTAGGCCGACCGGGACAGGGGCAGGGAAACTGTTTTTT
TRBV5-5	NA	NA	TRBJ1-3	CASSLQQGSGNTIYF	TGTGCCAGCAGCTTGCAACAGGGCTCTGGAAACACCATATATTTT
TRBV5-1	NA	NA	TRBJ1-5	CASSLGTEGQPQHF	TGCGCCAGCAGCTTGGGTACCGAAGGTCAGCCCCAGCATTTT
TRBV5-1	NA	NA	TRBJ2-1	CASSAGPDSRSYNEQFF	TGCGCCAGCAGCGCTGGTCCGGACAGTCGCTCCTACAATGAGCAGTTCTTC
TRBV7-9	once	TRBD1	TRBJ2-2	CASSLDRFGELFF	TGTGCCAGCAGCTTGGACAGGTTTGGGGAGCTGTTTTTT
TRBV20-1	NA	NA	TRBJ2-3	CSASHWESITDTQYF	TGCAGTGCTAGTCACTGGGAGAGCATCACAGATACGCAGTATTTT
TRBV30	NA	NA	TRBJ2-2	CAWSQGRVAGELFF	TGTGCCTGGAGTCAAGGCAGGGTTGCCGGGGAGCTGTTTTTT
TRBV6-4	NA	TRBD2	TRBJ2-2	CASSASPGGWNTGELFF	TGTGCCAGCAGTGCCTCCCCCGGGGGGTGGAACACCGGGGAGCTGTTTTTT
TRBV5-1	few	NA	TRBJ2-1	CASSSQRSSYNEQFF	TGCGCCAGCAGCTCACAGCGAAGCTCCTACAATGAGCAGTTCTTC
TRBV5-1	NA	NA	TRBJ2-2	CASSLDTYTGELFF	TGCGCCAGCAGCTTAGACACATACACCGGGGAGCTGTTTTTT
TRBV9	NA	TRBD1	TRBJ1-2	CASSPKWGQETNYGYTF	TGTGCCAGCAGCCCAAAGTGGGGACAGGAGACTAACTATGGCTACACCTTC
TRBV5-1	NA	NA	TRBJ1-6	CASSQPTGPLHF	TGCGCCAGCAGCCAGCCGACAGGACCCCTCCACTTT
TRBV5-1	NA	NA	TRBJ2-1	CASSSWGAGNEQFF	TGCGCCAGCAGTTCCTGGGGAGCAGGTAATGAGCAGTTCTTC
TRBV6-2/TRBV6-3	NA	NA	TRBJ2-3	CASSYGGGGTDTQYF	TGTGCCAGCAGTTACGGGGGCGGGGGCACAGATACGCAGTATTTT
TRBV19	NA	NA	TRBJ2-1	CASSRGSSYNEQFF	TGTGCCAGTAGTCGGGGCAGCTCCTACAATGAGCAGTTCTTC
TRBV3-1/TRBV3-2	NA	NA	TRBJ2-1	CASSQRGVGNEQFF	TGTGCCAGCAGCCAAAGGGGAGTTGGCAATGAGCAGTTCTTC
TRBV7-9	NA	TRBD1	TRBJ1-5	CASSLTGLSNQPQHF	TGTGCCAGCAGCTTGACAGGGCTTAGCAATCAGCCCCAGCATTTT
TRBV12-5	NA	TRBD2	TRBJ2-1	CASGQRGVEWRQFF	TGTGCTAGTGGTCAGCGGGGGGTTGAATGGAGGCAGTTCTTC
TRBV3-1/TRBV3-2	NA	TRBD2	TRBJ2-5	CASSFTSGEETQYF	TGTGCCAGCAGCTTTACTAGCGGGGAAGAGACCCAGTACTTC
TRBV30	NA	NA	TRBJ1-4	CAWSVLRTVIRNEKLFF	TGTGCCTGGAGTGTACTCCGGACTGTCATTAGGAATGAAAAACTGTTTTTT
TRBV5-5	NA	TRBD1	TRBJ2-7	CASSLGTGVGYEQYF	TGTGCCAGCAGCTTGGGGACAGGGGTCGGGTACGAGCAGTACTTC
TRBV7-8	NA	NA	TRBJ2-5	CASSLAYGQETQYF	TGTGCCAGCAGCTTAGCTTACGGACAAGAGACCCAGTACTTC
TRBV5-5	few	NA	TRBJ2-1	CASSLELDNEQFF	TGTGCCAGCAGCTTGGAATTGGACAATGAGCAGTTCTTC
TRBV29-1	NA	NA	TRBJ1-4	CSVHEGATNEKLFF	TGCAGCGTTCATGAGGGGGCAACTAATGAAAAACTGTTTTTT
TRBV23-1	NA	NA	TRBJ1-3	CASSQSGNTIYF	TGCGCCAGCAGTCAATCCGGAAACACCATATATTTT
TRBV4-2	NA	NA	TRBJ2-4	CASSQDARGIAKNIQYF	TGTGCCAGCAGCCAAGATGCCCGAGGGATAGCCAAAAACATTCAGTACTTC
TRBV6-2/TRBV6-3	NA	TRBD2	TRBJ2-2	CASSRRTSGGTGELFF	TGTGCCAGCAGTCGCCGGACTAGCGGGGGCACCGGGGAGCTGTTTTTT
TRBV28	once	TRBD1	TRBJ1-1	CASSRTGTVNTEAFF	TGTGCCAGCAGCCGGACCGGGACAGTGAACACTGAAGCTTTCTTT
TRBV6-5	NA	NA	TRBJ2-5	CASSFLRGETQYF	TGTGCCAGCAGTTTTCTCCGAGGGGAGACCCAGTACTTC
TRBV11-3	NA	NA	TRBJ2-2	CASSVEVNTGELFF	TGTGCCAGCAGCGTCGAGGTGAACACCGGGGAGCTGTTTTTT
TRBV6-6	NA	TRBD1	TRBJ1-2	CASSYGTAREGYTF	TGTGCCAGCAGTTACGGGACAGCGAGGGAGGGCTACACCTTC
TRBV9	NA	NA	TRBJ2-6	CASSVSSGANVLTF	TGTGCCAGCAGCGTCAGCTCTGGGGCCAACGTCCTGACTTTC
TRBV18	NA	TRBD1	TRBJ2-3	CASSRQGSGTDTQYF	TGTGCCAGCTCACGACAGGGATCAGGCACAGATACGCAGTATTTT
TRBV6-6	NA	NA	TRBJ1-6	CASSYALVGRNSPLHF	TGTGCCAGCAGTTACGCCCTTGTGGGTAGGAATTCACCCCTCCACTTT
TRBV16	few	TRBD2	TRBJ2-1	CASSPFSGGTYNEQFF	TGTGCCAGCAGCCCCTTCAGCGGGGGGACATACAATGAGCAGTTCTTC
TRBV6-5	NA	NA	TRBJ1-5	CASSLAYRSNQPQHF	TGTGCCAGCAGTCTTGCGTATAGGAGCAATCAGCCCCAGCATTTT
TRBV6-5	NA	TRBD1	TRBJ1-3	CASSSTGVGSGNTIYF	TGTGCCAGCAGTTCAACAGGGGTGGGGTCTGGAAACACCATATATTTT
TRBV20-1	NA	NA	TRBJ1-1	CSASLNSARAEAFF	TGCAGTGCTAGTTTGAACTCCGCGCGCGCTGAAGCTTTCTTT